The rows below give T cell receptor beta chains drawn from one sample of a study of T cell responses to AZD1222 COVID-19 vaccine. Some clones are missing from TCRdb's copy, which holds only in-frame ones; the method was immunoSEQ multiplex PCR. The table records tens of thousands of clones, approximately 88% of them present only once. Specimen: peripheral blood, collected on day 0 of AZD1222 vaccination. The receptors come from an adult in good health. CDR3s include the opening cysteine and the closing phenylalanine or tryptophan. The D gene is left open where the match is weak. Clone size is not always given. Where it is, it says once, few, many or a class for expanded clones.

15,TRBJ1-1,NA,TRBD1,TRBV10-3,TGTGCCATCAGTGACCTAGGACAGGGGGTCACTGAAGCTTTCTTT,CAISDLGQGVTEAFF
15,TRBJ2-3,NA,NA,TRBV4-2,TGTGCCAGCAGCCAAGATGGGGGGTTCACAGATACGCAGTATTTT,CASSQDGGFTDTQYF
12,TRBJ1-5,NA,NA,TRBV18,TGTGCCAGCTCACCGGGCAATCAGCCCCAGCATTTT,CASSPGNQPQHF
15,TRBJ1-2,NA,NA,TRBV4-3,TGCGCCAGCAGCCAAGGGACAGTCGCGGTGGATGGCTACACCTTC,CASSQGTVAVDGYTF
15,TRBJ2-6,NA,NA,TRBV10-1,TGCGCCAGCAGTGAGTCGGGCTCTGGGGCCAACGTCCTGACTTTC,CASSESGSGANVLTF
13,TRBJ1-2,NA,NA,TRBV7-2,TGTGCCAGCAGCTTACCGCCAGACTATGGCTACACCTTC,CASSLPPDYGYTF
11,TRBJ2-3,NA,NA,TRBV3-1/TRBV3-2,TGTGCCAGCAAGGGACCCAATACGCAGTATTTT,CASKGPNTQYF
15,TRBJ2-7,NA,NA,TRBV19,TGTGCCAGTAGTAGGGCGTTTTCAGGGAAGTACGAGCAGTACTTC,CASSRAFSGKYEQYF
12,TRBJ2-3,NA,NA,TRBV27,TGTGCCAGCAGTTTTGGGGGAGGTACGCAGTATTTT,CASSFGGGTQYF
16,TRBJ2-7,NA,TRBD1,TRBV7-6,TGTGCCAGCAGCTTAGTTGGGACAGGGGCTTCCTACGAGCAGTACTTC,CASSLVGTGASYEQYF
14,TRBJ1-1,NA,TRBD1,TRBV3-1/TRBV3-2,TGTGCCAGCAGCCCCCAGGGGGGACGAACTGAAGCTTTCTTT,CASSPQGGRTEAFF
15,TRBJ1-5,NA,NA,TRBV10-2,TGCGCCAGCAGTGATGGGTATCCCGGGCTTCAGCCCCAGCATTTT,CASSDGYPGLQPQHF
15,TRBJ2-7,NA,NA,TRBV28,TGTGCCAGCAGTTTAACGCCCGGTCGGACAGACAAGCAGTACTTC,CASSLTPGRTDKQYF
17,TRBJ1-3,NA,TRBD1,TRBV7-6,TGTGCCAGCAGCCCTAGGGGGCTAGGACAGGCTGGAAACACCATATATTTT,CASSPRGLGQAGNTIYF
15,TRBJ2-7,NA,TRBD1,TRBV28,TGTGCCAGCACCACGACAGGGCGAAGGCCCTACGAGCAGTACTTC,CASTTTGRRPYEQYF
16,TRBJ2-3,NA,TRBD2,TRBV10-3,TGTGCCATCAGTGAGTTCGGGACTAGCGGGGAAGATACGCAGTATTTT,CAISEFGTSGEDTQYF
15,TRBJ2-2,NA,NA,TRBV24-1,TGTGCCACCAGTGGGAAGCGGGTCAACACCGGGGAGCTGTTTTTT,CATSGKRVNTGELFF
14,TRBJ1-2,NA,NA,TRBV30,TGTGCCTGGAGAGATTGGGGACTCTCCTATGGCTACACCTTC,CAWRDWGLSYGYTF
15,TRBJ2-7,few,TRBD2,TRBV10-1,TGCGCCAGCAGTGAGTCACTAGCGGGAACCCGCAGGCAGTACTTC,CASSESLAGTRRQYF
14,TRBJ2-6,NA,NA,TRBV25-1,TGTGCCAGCAGTATTGGCTCTGGGGCCAACGTCCTGACTTTC,CASSIGSGANVLTF
13,TRBJ1-1,NA,NA,TRBV9,TGTGCCAGCAGCCCCGGGTGGGGGTTGGAAGCTTTCTTT,CASSPGWGLEAFF
19,TRBJ2-3,NA,TRBD2,TRBV5-1,TGCGCCAGCAGACCAGGGGTGTCGGGACTAGCGGAGAGCACAGATACGCAGTATTTT,CASRPGVSGLAESTDTQYF
10,TRBJ2-5,NA,NA,TRBV6-2/TRBV6-3,TGTGCCAGCAGTCGGGAGACCCAGTACTTC,CASSRETQYF
15,TRBJ2-2,NA,TRBD2,TRBV7-8,TGTGCCAGCAGCTACGCACGGGGGGGGACCGGGGAGCTGTTTTTT,CASSYARGGTGELFF
14,TRBJ1-5,NA,TRBD1,TRBV28,TGTGCCAGCAGAGGGGGCGCGAGCAATCAGCCCCAGCATTTT,CASRGGASNQPQHF
15,TRBJ2-3,NA,TRBD1,TRBV11-3,TGTGCCAGCAGCCAAGGCCCGACAGGGCCAGATACGCAGTATTTT,CASSQGPTGPDTQYF
15,TRBJ1-5,NA,TRBD1,TRBV18,TGTGCCAGCTCACTCGCGACAGGGGGCAATCAGCCCCAGCATTTT,CASSLATGGNQPQHF
15,TRBJ1-6,once,NA,TRBV4-3,TGCGCCAGCAGTCCTGAGGGACTGCTTAATTCACCCCTCCACTTT,CASSPEGLLNSPLHF
17,TRBJ2-7,NA,NA,TRBV15,TGTGCCACCAGCAGAGAACGCGCCGGGTCTTCCTCTGGGGAGCAGTACTTC,CATSRERAGSSSGEQYF
14,TRBJ2-5,NA,NA,TRBV4-1,TGCGCCAGCAGCCCGGGACTGGCTCGGGAGACCCAGTACTTC,CASSPGLARETQYF
11,TRBJ2-1,NA,NA,TRBV27,TGTGCCAGTATGATAGGGAATGAGCAGTTCTTC,CASMIGNEQFF
13,TRBJ1-1,NA,TRBD1,TRBV19,TGTGCCAGCGCCGGACAGGGAAGGCCTGAAGCTTTCTTT,CASAGQGRPEAFF
16,TRBJ2-7,NA,TRBD1,TRBV25-1,TGTGCCAGCAGTGAGTCGAGAGGGACAGGGACCTACGAGCAGTACTTC,CASSESRGTGTYEQYF
12,TRBJ2-1,NA,TRBD2,TRBV6-6,TGTGCCAGCAAAATTAGCGGGAATGAGCAGTTCTTC,CASKISGNEQFF
15,TRBJ1-1,NA,NA,TRBV30,TGTGCCTGGAGTAAGAGTCCTCCTACGAACACTGAAGCTTTCTTT,CAWSKSPPTNTEAFF
13,TRBJ1-3,NA,NA,TRBV14,TGTGCCAGCAGCCAAGTCCATGGAAACACCATATATTTT,CASSQVHGNTIYF
12,TRBJ1-4,once,NA,TRBV6-6,TGTGCCAGCATGTCGACTAATGAAAAACTGTTTTTT,CASMSTNEKLFF
15,TRBJ2-5,NA,TRBD1,TRBV5-1,TGCGCCAGCAGCACTGCCGGGACAGGGGGCGAGACCCAGTACTTC,CASSTAGTGGETQYF
16,TRBJ2-1,few,NA,TRBV5-4,TGTGCCAGCAGCGCCCAAAGCTTCTCGGATGGGGATGAGCAGTTCTTC,CASSAQSFSDGDEQFF
13,TRBJ2-1,NA,NA,TRBV6-4,TGTGCCAGCAGTGACGGAGCGTGGAGTGAGCAGTTCTTC,CASSDGAWSEQFF
17,TRBJ2-3,NA,NA,TRBV6-1,TGTGCCAGCAGTGAAGGCCTTACGACAGGAGGAACAGATACGCAGTATTTT,CASSEGLTTGGTDTQYF
19,TRBJ1-2,NA,TRBD1,TRBV18,TGTGCCAGCTCACCCTTGGACAGGGCGAAGTCTCGTTCTAGCTATGGCTACACCTTC,CASSPLDRAKSRSSYGYTF
13,TRBJ2-1,NA,NA,TRBV19,TGTGCCAGTACCCGGGACTCTTACAATGAGCAGTTCTTC,CASTRDSYNEQFF
17,TRBJ2-2,NA,NA,TRBV7-5,TGTGTCAGAAGCTTAGAAGTCTCCAGCGGGATGACCGGGGAGCTGTTTTTT,CVRSLEVSSGMTGELFF
18,TRBJ2-6,NA,NA,TRBV4-2,TGTGCCAGCAGCCAAAACGCCCGGGTCGATTCTGGGGCCAACGTCCTGACTTTC,CASSQNARVDSGANVLTF
15,TRBJ1-6,NA,NA,TRBV6-5,TGTGCCAGCAGTTACTCGAGAGGGGCGCTTTCACCCCTCCACTTT,CASSYSRGALSPLHF
11,TRBJ2-5,NA,NA,TRBV20-1,TGCAGTGTTCTGATCCAAGAGACCCAGTACTTC,CSVLIQETQYF